The clone carrying this T cell receptor beta chain showed up many times. TCRdb reanalyzed the PCR reads with MiXCR. Of about 18,000 clones in the sample, 25% to 30% were seen once. V lost 0 bases to trimming and J lost 7 bases, with 14 bases between them. The CDR3 length is 14 residues. Per germline, CDR1 SGHNT and CDR2 YYREEE (reference sequence). Each patient went into thyroid surgery without having received any treatment. This sample is part of a study of metastatic and nonmetastatic thyroid tumors. This receptor was obtained from a male donor with papillary thyroid cancer or a benign thyroid nodule (not recorded which). Some clones in this sample may be carry-over from other donors' samples. Material: tumor tissue. The chain joins TRBV5-4 to TRBJ2-7; TRBD2 is a possible D gene (5 bases). The CDR3 sequence is CASSLGSSPGEQYF. The DNA of the CDR3 is TGTGCCAGCAGCTTGGGGTCCTCCCCGGGGGAGCAGTACTTC.